This T cell receptor (beta chain) was captured in a study of blood T cell repertoires in COVID-19 (dated by TCRdb to about 2020). Regarding the complete study: Samples covering the acute and convalescent phases of COVID-19 were provided by collaborators in the United States, Italy and Spain. The material from the prospective study consisted of cDNA or gDNA derived from T cells, B-cell-depleted T cells, or PBMCs. Deeply sampled blood TCRbeta repertoires from subjects exposed to, actively infected with, or recovered from COVID-19 were included in the dataset. A freely available public database, intended as a resource for researchers studying the immune response to SARS-CoV-2, is where the repertoires were released. Samples came from the ongoing ImmuneRACE study (first 160 participants) plus 1,254 subjects from 6 global collaborators. Sample metadata almost always included a de-identified subject ID, COVID-19 status, age in years and sex. Where available, HLA class I and class II types were obtained from metadata supplied by the sample provider rather than from assay-based typing. Study-wide conclusions, independent of this receptor: The quantity of clinical and demographic metadata differed by source and by participant and was supplied without curation.

On this clone: There is no known antigen for this receptor. No much larger clonotype is one base removed from it; base qualities were not supplied.

TCRbeta CDR3 regions were amplified from genomic DNA using the immunoSEQ Assay, a bias-controlled multiplex PCR. The original methods were these. The number of nucleated cells in each sample was estimated from the amplification of reference gene primers within the assay. Sequence reads were collapsed and filtered to measure the absolute abundance of every unique TCRbeta CDR3 rearrangement. For each sample, productive Simpson clonality was calculated by taking the square root of Simpson's diversity index across productive rearrangements. Entries here come from immuneACCESS through TCRdb and include only in-frame sequences with V and J called. Some clones fail to appear in such tables; in the studies checked, an unresolved V gene covers under half of the shortfall, and the cause of the remainder is unknown. V and J calls and clone size are those listed in that table; D and trimming were worked out from the DNA. Across this sample there are approximately 110,000 clones, with roughly 80% seen only once. The ten largest clones capture approximately 15% of the sample.

Each collaborating institution followed its own protocols to collect whole blood in K2EDTA tubes. For TCRbeta analysis, collaborator samples were shipped as frozen whole blood, as isolated PBMCs, or as DNA extracted from either sample type. The germline V gene yields MNHEY for CDR1 and SVGAGI for CDR2. V loses 0 bases at its end and J loses 6 bases; junction bases beyond the gene matches: 5. The CDR3 runs 16 amino acids, cysteine and phenylalanine included. Only the CDR3 region is kept as DNA, spanning 48 bases read in frame from base 1. Sequencing was performed on peripheral blood. The origin of this receptor is a woman older than 75 with acute or convalescent COVID-19. The sequence links TRBV6-5 to TRBJ2-7; 13 bases in between match TRBD2. CDR3 loop: CASSYSGTSGISEQYF. The DNA sequence follows: TGTGCCAGCAGTTACTCCGGGACTAGCGGGATTAGCGAGCAGTACTTC.